The 9 T cell receptor beta chains below come from one sample, sequenced in a study of Graves' ophthalmopathy and Graves' hyperthyroidism. TCR beta CDR3 amplification used RNA transcripts. The library came from an HTBI-primed first-round RT-PCR and a second-round multiplex PCR. TCRdb recomputed calls from the multiplex PCR reads with MiXCR, one row per CDR3 protein. The sample yields under 800,000 distinct CDR3 sequences, 20% to 25% seen once. Input material: peripheral blood. Receptors originate from a woman aged 18-30 years with stable Graves' hyperthyroidism. Some clones in this sample may be carry-over from other donors' samples.

Notes on this clonotype: It may be a read error: a sequence one base away is much more abundant. This chain joins TRBV20-1 and TRBJ2-7; maybe TRBD1 (6 bases). CDR3 length: 15 amino acids. Germline CDR1 DFQATT, CDR2 SNEGSKA (reference sequence). V was shortened by 5 bases and J by 6 bases, with 23 bases between the two germline ends. The CDR3 DNA follows: TGCAGTGCTCCCTCTGATTGGCAGGGGAATCGCGAGCAGTACTTC. This sequence encodes CSAPSDWQGNREQYF.

This clonotype was detected only a few times. This sequence joins TRBV27 and TRBJ1-2; D is ambiguous. Germline CDR1 is MNHEY and CDR2 is SMNVEV (reference sequence). The CDR3 runs 13 residues. Deletions cut 4 bases from V and 5 bases from J, with 11 bases between. CDR3 DNA: TGTGCCAGCAGTTCATGGAACGGGTATGGCTACACCTTC. Translation: CASSSWNGYGYTF.

This clonotype has ten or more counts. This rearrangement joins TRBV12-3 or TRBV12-4 to TRBJ1-1, with D maybe TRBD1 (5 bases). The CDR3 loop spans 16 amino acids. The germline V and J ends were trimmed by 6 bases and 3 bases, with 20 bases remaining between them. The CDR3 nucleotides read TGTGCCAGCAGCCCATCGGGGGTCTCCAGCTACACTGAAGCTTTCTTT. Protein: CASSPSGVSSYTEAFF.

The chain has TRBV12-3 or TRBV12-4 and TRBJ2-7; D ambiguous. The CDR3 loop spans 14 amino acids. V was shortened by 2 bases and J by 3 bases, with 11 bases between the two germline ends. In DNA, the CDR3 is TGTGCCAGCAGTTTAACGGGCGACTTCTACGAGCAGTACTTC. Translated, it gives CASSLTGDFYEQYF.

This clonotype was observed at least ten times. V and J are TRBV6-1 and TRBJ1-6; 7 bases fit TRBD1. In germline, CDR1 is MNHNS, CDR2 SASEGT. The CDR3 is 14 amino acids. Trimming cost V 3 bases and J 6 bases; bases outside gene matches: 2. In DNA, the CDR3 is TGTGCCAGCAGTGATGGACAGGTTAATTCACCCCTCCACTTT. It specifies CASSDGQVNSPLHF.

This clonotype has at least ten counts. This rearrangement joins TRBV6-5 to TRBJ1-2; D might be TRBD1 (5 bases). CDR1 and CDR2 (germline): MNHEY, SVGAGI. This CDR3 is built from 13 residues. Deletions cut 2 bases from V and 8 bases from J, with 12 bases between. CDR3 bases: TGTGCCAGCAGTTACGAGGGGAGGAAGGGCTACACCTTC. It specifies CASSYEGRKGYTF.

V gene TRBV19 combines with J gene TRBJ2-7; TRBD1 agrees at 9 bases. V gave up 5 bases and J gave up 2 bases; unmatched junction bases: 7. CDR1 is LNHDA and CDR2 is SQIVND in the germline V gene (reference sequence). The CDR3 length is 15 residues. Written as DNA, the CDR3 is TGTGCCAGTAGTGACGGACAGGGGAAAACCTACGAGCAGTACTTC. Its protein product is CASSDGQGKTYEQYF.

This clonotype was counted at least ten times. This chain uses TRBV20-1 with TRBJ2-7, with a weak D call TRBD1 (6 bases). CDR1 is DFQATT, CDR2 SNEGSKA, per germline (reference sequence). The V end lost 3 bases, the J end lost 0 bases, and 9 bases lay between the germline ends. The CDR3 totals 13 residues. The CDR3 is CSARTGDSYEQYF. In DNA form, the CDR3 reads TGCAGTGCTAGGACAGGAGACTCCTACGAGCAGTACTTC.

Ten or more counts support this clonotype. V and J are TRBV12-3 or TRBV12-4 and TRBJ2-5; perhaps TRBD1 as D (6 bases). The CDR3 extends over 14 amino acids. V was pared by 7 bases and J by 6 bases, with 18 bases between. CDR3 residues: CASTPRDTGQTQYF. Here the CDR3 DNA reads TGTGCCAGCACCCCCCGGGACACCGGCCAGACCCAGTACTTC.